These 32 T cell receptor beta chains were all obtained from the same sample, sequenced in a study of blood T cell repertoires in COVID-19. The repertoire was sequenced with immunoSEQ multiplex PCR; TCRdb's copy has only in-frame clones and lacks some. The profile shows some 400,000 clones, 80% to 90% of them singletons. Sequencing input: PBMCs or T cells enriched from blood (not recorded which). Receptors originate from a man aged 25-45 years who had recovered from COVID-19.

The chain couples TRBV20-1 to TRBJ2-3; D is unclear. The CDR3 spans 11 residues. Germline V gene sequence: CDR1 DFQATT, CDR2 SNEGSKA (reference sequence). Trimming cost V 7 bases and J 0 bases, with 5 bases left between them. CDR3 sequence (DNA): TGCAGTGGTGTAAGCACAGATACGCAGTATTTT. Translating gives CSGVSTDTQYF.

The rearrangement links TRBV4-2 to TRBJ1-5, with D hard to call. The length of the CDR3 is 14 residues. Trimming stripped 4 bases from V and 2 bases from J, with 9 bases between. Per germline, CDR1 LGHNA and CDR2 YNFKEQ. The CDR3 region is CASSPIEGNQPQHF. CDR3 DNA sequence: TGTGCCAGCAGCCCGATCGAGGGCAATCAGCCCCAGCATTTT.

The J gene is TRBJ1-1, the V gene TRBV28, with 7 bases lining up with TRBD1. Germline V gene lookup returns CDR1 MDHEN and CDR2 SYDVKM. This CDR3 region has 14 residues. Germline trimming cut 4 bases from V and 7 bases from J; bases unmatched to any gene: 9. CDR3 loop: CASSSPGQAVEAFF. Here the CDR3 DNA reads TGTGCCAGCAGTTCCCCCGGACAGGCGGTTGAAGCTTTCTTT.

The CDR3 sequence: CSVEGSKGYTEAFF. In DNA form, the CDR3 reads TGCAGCGTTGAAGGGTCAAAGGGGTACACTGAAGCTTTCTTT. This rearrangement joins TRBV29-1 to TRBJ1-1; TRBD1 is a possible D gene (5 bases). The CDR3 consists of 14 residues. Germline V gene lookup returns CDR1 SQVTM and CDR2 ANQGSEA. The V end was cut by 1 base, the J end by 3 bases, with 12 bases between.

This chain connects TRBV7-2 to TRBJ2-2, with 8 bases that match TRBD2. This CDR3 spans 15 amino acids. The trim removed 3 bases at V and 3 bases at J, leaving 3 bases unmatched. Germline CDR1 is SGHTA and CDR2 is FQGNSA. The DNA for the CDR3 is TGTGCCAGCAGCTTGGCGGGAGGCCACACCGGGGAGCTGTTTTTT. Its translation: CASSLAGGHTGELFF.

The chain uses TRBV7-6 and TRBJ2-7; tentative D call: TRBD1 (5 bases). The CDR3 has 15 residues. Per the germline V gene, CDR1 is SGHVS and CDR2 is FNYEAQ. Trimming took 1 base from V and 1 from J, leaving 11 bases between them. Written as DNA, the CDR3 is TGTGCCAGCAGCTTAGTGGTAGGACAATCCTACGAGCAGTACTTC. It encodes CASSLVVGQSYEQYF.

The chain joins TRBV5-1 to TRBJ1-3; D is undetermined. CDR1 and CDR2 from the germline V gene are SGHRS and YFSETQ. The CDR3 loop spans 14 amino acids. V lost 1 base and J lost 0, with 5 bases in between. CDR3 nucleotide sequence: TGCGCCAGCAGCTTGTATAGCTCTGGAAACACCATATATTTT. Translating gives CASSLYSSGNTIYF.

The chain employs TRBV28 and TRBJ2-3, with TRBD2 identical over 14 bases. The CDR3 spans 17 residues. V was pared by 6 bases and J by 2 bases, with 7 bases of the junction left unmatched. Germline V gene lookup returns CDR1 MDHEN and CDR2 SYDVKM. CDR3 region: CASSDGTSGSFTDTQYF. The CDR3 region has the DNA TGTGCCAGCAGCGACGGGACTAGCGGGAGTTTCACAGATACGCAGTATTTT. Variable domain in full (rest from reference TRBV28 and TRBJ2-3): DVKVTQSSRYLVKRTGEKVFLECVQDMDHENMFWYRQDPGLGLRLIYFSYDVKMKEKGDIPEGYSVSREKKERFSLILESASTNQTSMYLCASSDGTSGSFTDTQYFGPGTRLTVL.

The chain uses TRBV5-5 and TRBJ2-2; D perhaps matches TRBD1 (6 bases). Germline values: CDR1 SGHKS, CDR2 YYEKEE (reference sequence). The V end lost 0 bases, the J end lost 7 bases, and 10 bases lay between the germline ends. The CDR3 spans 14 residues. CDR3 region: CASSLDRVNGELFF. In nucleotides, the CDR3 is TGTGCCAGCAGCTTGGACAGGGTTAACGGGGAGCTGTTTTTT.

The V gene is TRBV7-9, the J gene TRBJ1-6; D gene ambiguous. The CDR3 is 13 residues long. Germline CDR1 reads SEHNR; CDR2 reads FQNEAQ (reference sequence). The V and J ends lost 5 bases and 9 bases respectively, with 11 bases between them. This chain's CDR3 is CASSPSPFSPLHF. Written as DNA, the CDR3 is TGTGCCAGCAGCCCTAGTCCGTTTTCACCCCTCCACTTT.

V usage is TRBV5-4 and J usage is TRBJ1-2; D remains ambiguous. The CDR3 has 14 amino acids. Per the germline V gene, CDR1 is SGHNT and CDR2 is YYREEE (reference sequence). The V and J ends lost 0 bases and 5 bases respectively, with 11 bases between them. CDR3: CASSLEIERYGYTF. For the CDR3, the DNA is TGTGCCAGCAGCTTGGAGATCGAGCGATATGGCTACACCTTC.

This chain connects TRBV3-1 (or the pseudogene TRBV3-2) to TRBJ1-1, with D uncertain. Germline CDR1 reads LGHDT; CDR2 reads YNNKEL (reference sequence). The CDR3 spans 14 residues. The germline V and J ends were trimmed by 5 bases and 4 bases, with 14 bases remaining between them. Here the CDR3 reads CASSEPSGATEAFF. CDR3 DNA sequence: TGTGCCAGCAGCGAGCCCTCGGGTGCCACTGAAGCTTTCTTT.

The rearrangement joins TRBV28 to TRBJ1-2; weak D call: TRBD1 (5 bases). V was trimmed by 3 bases and J by 4 bases, leaving 15 bases between them. CDR1 is MDHEN, CDR2 SYDVKM, per germline. This CDR3 region has 15 residues. The CDR3: CASSFARGVGYGYTF. The CDR3 region has the DNA TGTGCCAGCAGTTTCGCCCGGGGGGTGGGCTATGGCTACACCTTC.

J is TRBJ2-7 and V is TRBV13; maybe TRBD1 (5 bases). CDR1 PRHDT and CDR2 FYEKMQ come from the germline V gene (reference sequence). This CDR3 has 14 residues. V was pared by 5 bases and J by 2 bases, with 13 bases between. CDR3 nucleotide sequence: TGTGCCAGCAGCCCAAAACAGGCAACCTACGAGCAGTACTTC. Encoded protein: CASSPKQATYEQYF. The variable domain in full, with the rest retrieved from reference TRBV13 and TRBJ2-7, is AAGVIQSPRHLIKEKRETATLKCYPIPRHDTVYWYQQGPGQDPQFLISFYEKMQSDKGSIPDRFSAQQFSDYHSELNMSSLELGDSALYFCASSPKQATYEQYFGPGTRLTVT.

The V and J genes are TRBV28 and TRBJ1-2; 7 bases map to TRBD1. The trim removed 3 bases at V and 3 bases at J, leaving 4 bases unmatched. Germline CDR1 is MDHEN and CDR2 is SYDVKM. The CDR3 is made up of 14 amino acids. In DNA form, the CDR3 reads TGTGCCAGCAGTTTCCAGGGGGGTTACTATGGCTACACCTTC. Protein: CASSFQGGYYGYTF.

The count of this clone is one. In DNA form, the CDR3 reads TGTGCCAGCAGTTTCTCCCCCGGGGTCGCTGGAAACACCATATATTTT. Translated, it gives CASSFSPGVAGNTIYF. V and J are TRBV27 and TRBJ1-3; D remains ambiguous. This CDR3 is 16 amino acids long. Between the trimmed V and J ends, which lost 3 bases and 2 bases, there was a span of 14 bases. Germline V gene data show CDR1 as MNHEY and CDR2 as SMNVEV (reference sequence).

This chain uses TRBV5-1 with TRBJ2-1, with D tentatively TRBD1 (5 bases). The germline gives CDR1 SGHRS, CDR2 YFSETQ. With 0 bases removed from V and 2 bases from J, the gap between germline ends came to 15 bases. This CDR3 region has 17 residues. This CDR3 is CASSLAFGQGPYNEQFF. CDR3 coding DNA: TGCGCCAGCAGCTTGGCCTTCGGGCAGGGTCCCTACAATGAGCAGTTCTTC.

The chain combines TRBV18 with TRBJ1-1, with D uncertain. The germline CDR1 and CDR2 sequences are KGHSH and LQKENI. Trimming took off 2 bases at V and 1 base at J, with 11 bases between the two ends. This CDR3 region has 15 residues. In nucleotides, the CDR3 is TGTGCCAGCTCACCAAAGGAAGGAGCGAACACTGAAGCTTTCTTT. This sequence encodes CASSPKEGANTEAFF. Using reference TRBV18 and TRBJ1-1 for the parts outside the CDR3, the full variable domain is NAGVMQNPRHLVRRRGQEARLRCSPMKGHSHVYWYRQLPEEGLKFMVYLQKENIIDESGMPKERFSAEFPKEGPSILRIQQVVRGDSAAYFCASSPKEGANTEAFFGQGTRLTVV.

This clone was detected once. The chain carries TRBV23-1 and TRBJ2-5; 7 bases match TRBD1. TRBV23-1 is labeled an ORF, and its function is uncertain. The CDR3 has 13 residues. J lost 2 bases, V lost 9 bases, and 6 bases had no gene match. Written as DNA, the CDR3 is TGCGCCAGTCCGGGACAGTTGCAAGAGACCCAGTACTTC. Translated: CASPGQLQETQYF.

CDR3 in amino acids: CASSSNRNSPLHF. In nucleotides, the CDR3 is TGTGCCAGCAGTTCTAACAGGAATTCACCCCTCCACTTT. The chain combines TRBV27 with TRBJ1-6; TRBD1 might be the D (5 bases). In germline, CDR1 is MNHEY, CDR2 SMNVEV (reference sequence). The CDR3 loop spans 13 amino acids. The V and J ends lost 4 bases and 7 bases respectively, with 8 bases between them.

This sequence joins TRBV5-5 and TRBJ2-1; maybe TRBD2 (5 bases). This CDR3 contains 13 residues. Germline-derived CDR1 and CDR2 are SGHKS and YYEKEE (reference sequence). Trimming shortened V by 1 base and J by 7 bases, and 9 bases separated the two germline ends. The CDR3 spells CASSLIRGNEQFF. The CDR3 coding sequence is TGTGCCAGCAGCTTGATCAGAGGGAATGAGCAGTTCTTC.

This chain connects TRBV4-1 to TRBJ2-7; the D is unclear. CDR1 and CDR2 (germline): MGHRA, YSYEKL. V was cut by 1 base and J by 0 bases, with 10 bases left in between. This CDR3 comprises 15 residues. CDR3 amino acids: CASSQGFLFSYEQYF. As DNA, the CDR3 is TGCGCCAGCAGCCAAGGCTTTCTATTCTCCTACGAGCAGTACTTC.

The chain employs TRBV2 and TRBJ2-5; the match to TRBD1 covers 11 bases. The CDR3 is 15 amino acids. The V and J ends lost 8 bases and 2 bases, in that order; junction bases with no gene match: 7. Looked up from germline, CDR1 is SNHLY and CDR2 is FYNNEI. DNA of the CDR3: TGTGCCAGCGGGAGGGACAGGGGGTTGCAAGAGACCCAGTACTTC. Encoded protein: CASGRDRGLQETQYF.

This chain joins TRBV19 and TRBJ1-5; the match to TRBD1 covers 7 bases. V gave up 8 bases and J gave up 4 bases; unmatched junction bases: 5. The CDR3 is 13 amino acids. Germline CDR1 reads LNHDA; CDR2 reads SQIVND (reference sequence). The CDR3 region has the DNA TGTGCCAGTCTCGGGACAGAGAATCAGCCCCAGCATTTT. It encodes CASLGTENQPQHF.

This clone was picked up one time. The V and J genes are TRBV5-1 and TRBJ2-7, with 10 bases lining up with TRBD1. The V gene's germline CDR1 is SGHRS and CDR2 YFSETQ. CDR3 length equals 16 residues. V shed 0 bases, J shed 3 bases, and the junction held 6 bases outside the gene matches. CDR3 amino acids: CASSLARQGAGYEQYF. The CDR3 DNA sequence: TGCGCCAGCAGCTTGGCCCGACAGGGGGCCGGCTACGAGCAGTACTTC.

The chain couples TRBV30 to TRBJ2-1, with 9 bases aligning to TRBD2. With V trimmed by 2 bases and J by 6 bases, 14 bases remained unmatched. CDR3 length: 17 residues. Per the germline V gene, CDR1 is GTSNPN and CDR2 is SVGIG (reference sequence). The CDR3 nucleotides read TGTGCCTGGAGTCCTAACCGTATAGCGGGAGTAGTCAATGAGCAGTTCTTC. This gives the protein CAWSPNRIAGVVNEQFF.

The chain links TRBV11-2 to TRBJ1-2; D might be TRBD1 (6 bases). The germline CDR1 and CDR2 sequences are SGHAT and FQNNGV. The CDR3 is made up of 15 amino acids. The V end was cut by 1 base, the J end by 1 base, with 10 bases between. Here the CDR3 reads CASSLVSQGNYGYTF. In DNA form, the CDR3 reads TGTGCCAGCAGCTTAGTTTCACAGGGTAACTATGGCTACACCTTC.

The V call is TRBV18, the J call TRBJ2-2; weak D call: TRBD1 (5 bases). Deletions cut 1 base from V and 6 bases from J, with 12 bases between. Germline lookup yields CDR1 KGHSH and CDR2 LQKENI. CDR3 length equals 15 residues. In nucleotides, the CDR3 is TGTGCCAGCTCACCACTACAGGTTATGGCCGGGGAGCTGTTTTTT. It yields the protein CASSPLQVMAGELFF.

The chain is built from TRBV10-3 and TRBJ1-2; TRBD1 agrees at 7 bases. The ends lost 8 bases at V and 0 bases at J; junction bases unmatched: 3. The length of the CDR3 is 13 residues. The germline V gene has CDR1 ENHRY and CDR2 SYGVKD. The CDR3 DNA is TGTGCCATCTCGGACAGGACTAACTATGGCTACACCTTC. Amino acid sequence: CAISDRTNYGYTF.

V gene TRBV29-1 combines with J gene TRBJ1-2; 8 bases are shared with TRBD1. The CDR3 sequence is 13 residues long. Trimming cost V 4 bases and J 5 bases; bases outside gene matches: 6. In germline, CDR1 is SQVTM, CDR2 ANQGSEA. The CDR3 spells CSVAGQDLYGYTF. In DNA, the CDR3 is TGCAGCGTTGCGGGACAGGACCTATATGGCTACACCTTC.

The chain links TRBV4-2 to TRBJ2-7; 11 positions agree with TRBD2. CDR3 length: 15 residues. Germline values: CDR1 LGHNA, CDR2 YNFKEQ. V was clipped by 4 bases and J by 4 bases; unmatched bases: 6. CDR3 DNA: TGTGCCAGCAGCCTCCGACTAGCGGGATCGTACGAGCAGTACTTC. This sequence encodes CASSLRLAGSYEQYF.

This chain connects TRBV25-1 to TRBJ1-3; D remains ambiguous. The V gene lost 3 bases and the J gene lost 4 bases, with 10 bases spanning the gap. CDR3 length: 14 amino acids. In germline, CDR1 is MGHDK, CDR2 SYGVNS. As DNA, the CDR3 is TGTGCCAGCAGTGACTGGAGGAGAGGAAACACCATATATTTT. Translating gives CASSDWRRGNTIYF.